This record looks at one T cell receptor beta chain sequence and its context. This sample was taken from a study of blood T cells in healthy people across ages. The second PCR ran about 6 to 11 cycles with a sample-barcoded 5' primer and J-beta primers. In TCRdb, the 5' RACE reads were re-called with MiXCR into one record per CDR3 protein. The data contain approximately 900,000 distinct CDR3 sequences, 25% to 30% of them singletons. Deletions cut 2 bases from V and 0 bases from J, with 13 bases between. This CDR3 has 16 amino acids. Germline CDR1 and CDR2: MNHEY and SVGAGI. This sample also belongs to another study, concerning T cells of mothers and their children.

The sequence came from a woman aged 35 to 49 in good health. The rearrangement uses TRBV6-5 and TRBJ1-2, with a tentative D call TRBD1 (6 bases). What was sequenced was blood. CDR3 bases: TGTGCCAGCAGTTACCGTGGAGGGACATCTAACTATGGCTACACCTTC. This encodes CASSYRGGTSNYGYTF.